These 18 T cell receptor beta chains share one sample of origin, sequenced in a study of blood T cell repertoires in COVID-19. The table came from immunoSEQ multiplex PCR; TCRdb's copy has only in-frame clones and leaves some out. The sample holds more than 120,000 clones, more than 75% seen once. The sequenced sample consisted of peripheral blood. The receptor set was obtained from a human donor in a cohort sampled during active COVID-19.

The chain joins TRBV3-1 (or the pseudogene TRBV3-2) to TRBJ1-1; possible D gene TRBD1, 5 bases. Germline V gene data show CDR1 as LGHDT and CDR2 as YNNKEL (reference sequence). CDR3 size: 14 residues. V lost 1 base to trimming and J lost 6 bases, with 12 bases between them. The CDR3 spells CASSQGQGRAEAFF. Here the CDR3 DNA reads TGTGCCAGCAGCCAAGGTCAGGGAAGGGCTGAAGCTTTCTTT.

This sequence joins TRBV6-1 and TRBJ2-2; no reliable D call. Deletions cut 3 bases from V and 4 bases from J, with 9 bases between. Germline V lookup: CDR1 MNHNS, CDR2 SASEGT. CDR3 length equals 14 residues. The CDR3 loop is CASSDEISTGELFF. DNA of the CDR3: TGTGCCAGCAGTGATGAGATTTCCACCGGGGAGCTGTTTTTT.

Of note for this clone: The sample carries other DNA sequences with the same CDR3. This chain joins TRBV5-1 and TRBJ2-5; 9 bases are shared with TRBD1. J was trimmed by 5 bases and V by 0 bases; bases with no gene match: 2. The germline CDR1 and CDR2 sequences are SGHRS and YFSETQ. This CDR3 comprises 14 residues. Here the CDR3 reads CASSLGTGEETQYF. The CDR3 nucleotides are TGCGCCAGCAGCTTGGGGACAGGGGAGGAGACCCAGTACTTC.

The rearrangement links TRBV24-1 to TRBJ2-6; the match to TRBD1 covers 8 bases. This CDR3 is 18 amino acids long. V gave up 11 bases and J gave up 0 bases; unmatched junction bases: 14. Germline CDR1 reads KGHDR; CDR2 reads SFDVKD. CDR3 sequence: CAKYEGTGKTSGANVLTF. The CDR3 nucleotides read TGTGCCAAATATGAAGGGACAGGAAAAACCTCTGGGGCCAACGTCCTGACTTTC.

This rearrangement joins TRBV4-2 to TRBJ2-1; 10 nucleotides align to TRBD2. The V and J ends lost 4 bases and 4 bases, in that order; junction bases with no gene match: 10. Looked up from germline, CDR1 is LGHNA and CDR2 is YNFKEQ. CDR3 size: 17 residues. The CDR3 DNA sequence: TGTGCCAGCAGCCCTTTAGCGGGGGGCCTTCTGTACAATGAGCAGTTCTTC. Its protein product is CASSPLAGGLLYNEQFF.

The rearrangement links TRBV12-3 or TRBV12-4 to TRBJ2-5; no clear D gene. The CDR3 is 11 amino acids. V was cut by 2 bases and J by 5 bases, with 3 bases left in between. The CDR3 DNA sequence: TGTGCCAGCAGTTTATCGGAGACCCAGTACTTC. This encodes CASSLSETQYF.

The V gene is TRBV10-3, the J gene TRBJ1-5, with 10 bases fitting TRBD1. V was pared by 2 bases and J by 2 bases, with 0 bases of the junction left unmatched. Germline V gene data show CDR1 as ENHRY and CDR2 as SYGVKD. This CDR3 comprises 15 residues. In DNA form, the CDR3 reads TGTGCCATCAGTGAGGGGACAGGGGGCAATCAGCCCCAGCATTTT. Its protein product is CAISEGTGGNQPQHF.

Turning to this clone: The junction shows a germline mismatch at one end, possibly a read error. DNA for the CDR3: TGTGCCAGCAGCCCGGGGGACAGGCCCTTC. It translates to CASSPGDRPF. The rearrangement links TRBV11-2 to TRBJ1-2; 8 nucleotides align to TRBD1. The CDR3 is made up of 10 amino acids. Germline V gene sequence: CDR1 SGHAT, CDR2 FQNNGV. Drawing the rest from reference TRBV11-2 and TRBJ1-2, the complete variable domain is EAGVAQSPRYKIIEKRQSVAFWCNPISGHATLYWYQQILGQGPKLLIQFQNNGVVDDSQLPKDRFSAERLKGVDSTLKIQPAKLEDSAVYLCASSPGDRPFGSGTRLTVV.

The chain uses TRBV29-1 and TRBJ2-7; TRBD1 matches 7 bases. CDR1 and CDR2 from the germline V gene are SQVTM and ANQGSEA. This CDR3 spans 18 amino acids. Trimming cost V 0 bases and J 2 bases; bases outside gene matches: 16. CDR3 residues: CSVEDFGAGGKLTYEQYF. CDR3 in DNA: TGCAGCGTTGAAGATTTCGGGGCAGGGGGTAAATTAACCTACGAGCAGTACTTC.

This chain links TRBV28 with TRBJ2-7; D is uncertain. Germline V CDR1 and CDR2: MDHEN, SYDVKM. Trimming took 4 bases from V and 4 from J, leaving 11 bases between them. CDR3 length equals 13 residues. This CDR3 reads CASSYSSVYEQYF. CDR3 DNA sequence: TGTGCCAGCAGTTACTCGTCGGTTTACGAGCAGTACTTC.

The rearrangement links TRBV6-5 to TRBJ2-3; D is perhaps TRBD1 (6 bases). The CDR3 is 14 amino acids. Trimming took 5 bases from V and 3 from J, leaving 12 bases between them. Germline CDR1 MNHEY, CDR2 SVGAGI. CDR3 residues: CASSNRVVTDTQYF. DNA for the CDR3: TGTGCCAGCAGTAACAGGGTTGTGACAGATACGCAGTATTTT.

The chain recombines TRBV19 with TRBJ2-7; 7 nucleotides match TRBD2. The V and J ends lost 3 bases and 0 bases, in that order; junction bases with no gene match: 5. The CDR3 loop spans 15 amino acids. Germline assignment: CDR1 LNHDA and CDR2 SQIVND (reference sequence). The DNA for the CDR3 is TGTGCCAGTAGTATGAGAGCGGGAAGCTCCTACGAGCAGTACGTC. This translates into CASSMRAGSSYEQYV.

The chain couples TRBV6-5 to TRBJ1-1, with TRBD1 matching 10 bases. Germline V gene lookup returns CDR1 MNHEY and CDR2 SVGAGI. The V gene end was trimmed by 2 bases and the J gene end by 1 base; junction bases not matched to a gene: 4. The CDR3 is 16 residues long. CDR3 nucleotide sequence: TGTGCCAGCAGTTACGGGACAGGGGCCCCGAACACTGAAGCTTTCTTT. Translation: CASSYGTGAPNTEAFF.

J is TRBJ1-2 and V is TRBV6-5; TRBD1 matches 10 bases. From germline, CDR1 is MNHEY and CDR2 SVGAGI. Germline trimming cut 3 bases from V and 7 bases from J; bases unmatched to any gene: 5. The CDR3 has 14 residues. The CDR3 coding sequence is TGTGCCAGCAGTTATTCGGACAGGGGGGGTGGCTACACCTTC. Protein sequence: CASSYSDRGGGYTF.

This chain joins TRBV20-1 and TRBJ1-1, with a possible D match to TRBD1 (5 bases). Germline V gene data show CDR1 as DFQATT and CDR2 as SNEGSKA (reference sequence). CDR3 length: 11 amino acids. CDR3 in DNA: TGCAGCCAGGGACTGAGCACTGAAGCTTTCTTT. Its protein is CSQGLSTEAFF.

This chain joins TRBV5-1 and TRBJ1-6; D possibly corresponds to TRBD1 (5 bases). Per the germline V gene, CDR1 is SGHRS and CDR2 is YFSETQ. V was cut by 2 bases and J by 1 base, with 16 bases left in between. The CDR3 spans 18 residues. CDR3 in amino acids: CASSLRETGRSYNSPLHF. The CDR3 coding sequence is TGCGCCAGCAGCTTAAGAGAAACAGGAAGATCCTATAATTCACCCCTCCACTTT.

This clone was detected once. The chain couples TRBV5-1 to TRBJ2-2; TRBD2 matches 7 bases. CDR1 is SGHRS, CDR2 YFSETQ, per germline. The CDR3 runs to 15 residues. J lost 4 bases, V lost 4 bases, and 7 bases had no gene match. The CDR3 protein is CASSPSSGSTGELFF. The DNA of the CDR3 is TGCGCCAGCAGCCCCTCTAGCGGATCCACCGGGGAGCTGTTTTTT.

This clone was detected only once. The chain is built from TRBV7-2 and TRBJ1-2; no clear D. Trimming took off 2 bases at V and 6 bases at J, with 13 bases between the two ends. The CDR3 contains 14 residues. CDR1 is SGHTA and CDR2 is FQGNSA in the germline V gene. The CDR3 spells CASSLRGIRNGYTF. The CDR3 DNA follows: TGTGCCAGCAGCTTACGGGGTATCAGAAATGGCTACACCTTC.